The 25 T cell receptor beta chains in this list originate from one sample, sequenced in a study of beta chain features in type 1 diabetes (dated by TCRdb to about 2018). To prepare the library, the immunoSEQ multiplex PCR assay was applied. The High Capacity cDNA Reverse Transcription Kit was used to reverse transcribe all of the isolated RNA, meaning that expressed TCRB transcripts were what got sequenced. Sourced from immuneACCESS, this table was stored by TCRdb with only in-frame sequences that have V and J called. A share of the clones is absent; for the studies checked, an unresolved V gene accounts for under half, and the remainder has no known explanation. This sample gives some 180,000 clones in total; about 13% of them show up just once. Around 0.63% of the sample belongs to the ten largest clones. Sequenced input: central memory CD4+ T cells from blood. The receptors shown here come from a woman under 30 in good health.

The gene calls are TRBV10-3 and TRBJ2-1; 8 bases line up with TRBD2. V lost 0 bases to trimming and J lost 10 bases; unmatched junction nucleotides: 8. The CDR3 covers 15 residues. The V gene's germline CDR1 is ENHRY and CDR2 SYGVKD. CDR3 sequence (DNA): TGTGCCATCAGTGAGTCGACGGGGGGGGGTAGCGAGCAGTTCTTC. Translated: CAISESTGGGSEQFF.

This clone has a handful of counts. The CDR3 region has the DNA TGTGCCAGCAGCGTAGCGGGAGGAACGCGGGAGCAGTACTTC. It specifies CASSVAGGTREQYF. This rearrangement joins TRBV9 to TRBJ2-7, with 7 bases matching TRBD2. CDR3 size: 14 residues. V shed 0 bases and J 7 bases; nucleotides not matched to a gene: 7. CDR1 is SGDLS and CDR2 is YYNGEE in the germline V gene.

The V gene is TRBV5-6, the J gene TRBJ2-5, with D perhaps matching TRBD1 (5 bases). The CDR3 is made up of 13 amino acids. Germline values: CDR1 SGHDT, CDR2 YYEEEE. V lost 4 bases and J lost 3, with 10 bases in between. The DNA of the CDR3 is TGTGCCAGCAGCAAAGGGGCCGAAGAGACCCAGTACTTC. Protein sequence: CASSKGAEETQYF.

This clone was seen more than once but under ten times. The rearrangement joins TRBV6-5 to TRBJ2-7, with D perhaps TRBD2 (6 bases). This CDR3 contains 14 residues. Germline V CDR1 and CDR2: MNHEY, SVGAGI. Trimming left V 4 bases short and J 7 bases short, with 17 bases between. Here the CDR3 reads CASSSGGIPWEQYF. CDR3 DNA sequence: TGTGCCAGCAGTTCGGGCGGGATCCCTTGGGAGCAGTACTTC.

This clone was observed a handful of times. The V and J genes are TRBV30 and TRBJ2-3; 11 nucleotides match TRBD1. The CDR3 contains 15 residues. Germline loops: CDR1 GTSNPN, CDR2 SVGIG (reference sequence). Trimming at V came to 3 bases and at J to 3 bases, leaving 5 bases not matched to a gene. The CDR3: CAWSGDRGWTDTQYF. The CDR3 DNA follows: TGTGCCTGGAGCGGGGACAGGGGGTGGACAGATACGCAGTATTTT.

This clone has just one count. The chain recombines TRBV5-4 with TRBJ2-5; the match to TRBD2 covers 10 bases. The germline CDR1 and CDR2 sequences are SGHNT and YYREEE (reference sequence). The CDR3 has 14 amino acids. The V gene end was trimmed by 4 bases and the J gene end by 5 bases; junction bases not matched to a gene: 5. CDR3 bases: TGTGCCAGCAGCCCGGGACTAGCGAGGGAGACCCAGTACTTC. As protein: CASSPGLARETQYF.

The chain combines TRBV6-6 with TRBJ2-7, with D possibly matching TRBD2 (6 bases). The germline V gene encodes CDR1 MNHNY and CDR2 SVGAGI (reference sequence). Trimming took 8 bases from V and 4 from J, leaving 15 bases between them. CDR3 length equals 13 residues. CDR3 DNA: TGTGCCAGCGGGCCCTCGGGGACTTACGAGCAGTACTTC. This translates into CASGPSGTYEQYF.

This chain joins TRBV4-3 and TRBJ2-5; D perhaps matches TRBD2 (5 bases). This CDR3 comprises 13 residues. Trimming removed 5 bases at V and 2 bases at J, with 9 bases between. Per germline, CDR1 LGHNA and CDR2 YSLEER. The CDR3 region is CASSNRGQETQYF. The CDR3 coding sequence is TGCGCCAGCAGCAATCGGGGACAAGAGACCCAGTACTTC.

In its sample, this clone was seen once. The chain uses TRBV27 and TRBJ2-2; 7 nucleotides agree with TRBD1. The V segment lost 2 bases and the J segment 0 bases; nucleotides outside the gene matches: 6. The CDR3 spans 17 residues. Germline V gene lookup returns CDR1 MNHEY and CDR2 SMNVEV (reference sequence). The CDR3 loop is CASSLNTGTANTGELFF. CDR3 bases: TGTGCCAGCAGTTTAAATACCGGGACAGCGAACACCGGGGAGCTGTTTTTT.

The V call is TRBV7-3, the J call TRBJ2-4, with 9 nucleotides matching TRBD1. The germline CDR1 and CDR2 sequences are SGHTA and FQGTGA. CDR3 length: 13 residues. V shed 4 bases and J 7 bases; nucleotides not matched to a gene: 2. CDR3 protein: CASSSGTGNIQYF. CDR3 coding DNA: TGTGCCAGCAGCTCCGGGACAGGGAACATTCAGTACTTC.

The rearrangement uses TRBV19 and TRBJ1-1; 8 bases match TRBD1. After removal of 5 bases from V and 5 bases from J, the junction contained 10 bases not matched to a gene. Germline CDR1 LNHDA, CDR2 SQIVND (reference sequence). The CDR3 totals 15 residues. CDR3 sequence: CASSSRTGRGTEAFF. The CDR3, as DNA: TGTGCCAGTAGTTCGCGGACAGGGAGAGGAACTGAAGCTTTCTTT.

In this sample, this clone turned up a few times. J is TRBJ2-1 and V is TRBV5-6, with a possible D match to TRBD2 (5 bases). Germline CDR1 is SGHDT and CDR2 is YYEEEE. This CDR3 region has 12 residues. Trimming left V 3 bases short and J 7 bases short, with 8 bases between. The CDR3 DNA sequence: TGTGCCAGCAGCTGGGAGCGAAATGAGCAGTTCTTC. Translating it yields CASSWERNEQFF.

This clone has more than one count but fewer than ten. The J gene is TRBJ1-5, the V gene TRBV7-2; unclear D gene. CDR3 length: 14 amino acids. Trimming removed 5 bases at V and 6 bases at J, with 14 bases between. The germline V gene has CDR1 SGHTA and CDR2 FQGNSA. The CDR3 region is CASSREREGQPQHF. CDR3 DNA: TGTGCCAGCAGCCGCGAAAGGGAGGGTCAGCCCCAGCATTTT.

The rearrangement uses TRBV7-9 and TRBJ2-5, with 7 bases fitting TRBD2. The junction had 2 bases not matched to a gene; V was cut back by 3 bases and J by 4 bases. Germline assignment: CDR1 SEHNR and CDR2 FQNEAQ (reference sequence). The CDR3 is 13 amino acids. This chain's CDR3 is CASSFGRRETQYF. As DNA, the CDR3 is TGTGCCAGCAGCTTCGGGAGGCGAGAGACCCAGTACTTC. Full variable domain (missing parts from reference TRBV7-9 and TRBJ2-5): DTGVSQNPRHKITKRGQNVTFRCDPISEHNRLYWYRQTLGQGPEFLTYFQNEAQLEKSRLLSDRFSAERPKGSFSTLEIQRTEQGDSAMYLCASSFGRRETQYFGPGTRLLVL.

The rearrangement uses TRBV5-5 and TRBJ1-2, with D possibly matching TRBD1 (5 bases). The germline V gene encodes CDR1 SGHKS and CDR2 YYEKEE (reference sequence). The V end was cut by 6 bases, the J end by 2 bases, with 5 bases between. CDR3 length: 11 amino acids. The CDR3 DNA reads TGTGCCAGCACAGGGAACTATGGCTACACCTTC. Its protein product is CASTGNYGYTF.

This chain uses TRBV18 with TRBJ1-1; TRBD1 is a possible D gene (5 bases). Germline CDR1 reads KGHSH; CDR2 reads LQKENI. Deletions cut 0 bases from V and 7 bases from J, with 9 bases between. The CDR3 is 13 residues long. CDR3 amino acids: CASSPPGGHEAFF. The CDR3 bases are TGTGCCAGCTCACCACCGGGAGGACATGAAGCTTTCTTT. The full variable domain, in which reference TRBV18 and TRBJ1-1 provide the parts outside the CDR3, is NAGVMQNPRHLVRRRGQEARLRCSPMKGHSHVYWYRQLPEEGLKFMVYLQKENIIDESGMPKERFSAEFPKEGPSILRIQQVVRGDSAAYFCASSPPGGHEAFFGQGTRLTVV.

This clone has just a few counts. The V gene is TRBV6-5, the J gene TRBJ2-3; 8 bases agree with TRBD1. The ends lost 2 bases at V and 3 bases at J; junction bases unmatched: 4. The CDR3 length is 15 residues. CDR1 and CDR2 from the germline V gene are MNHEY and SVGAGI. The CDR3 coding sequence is TGTGCCAGCAGTTACCAGGGGGCGAAAACAGATACGCAGTATTTT. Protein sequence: CASSYQGAKTDTQYF.

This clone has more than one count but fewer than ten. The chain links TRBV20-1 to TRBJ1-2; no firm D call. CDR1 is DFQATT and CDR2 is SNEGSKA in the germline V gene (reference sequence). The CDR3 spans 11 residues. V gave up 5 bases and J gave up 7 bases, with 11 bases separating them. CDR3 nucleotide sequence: TGCAGTGCTTATCCCAACGGTGGCTACACCTTC. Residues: CSAYPNGGYTF.

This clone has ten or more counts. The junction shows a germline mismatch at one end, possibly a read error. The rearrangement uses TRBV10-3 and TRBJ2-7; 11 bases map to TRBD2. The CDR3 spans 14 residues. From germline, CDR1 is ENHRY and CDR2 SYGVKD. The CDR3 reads CAISESVELAGVNF. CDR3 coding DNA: TGTGCCATCAGTGAGTCAGTAGAACTAGCGGGAGTGAACTTC.

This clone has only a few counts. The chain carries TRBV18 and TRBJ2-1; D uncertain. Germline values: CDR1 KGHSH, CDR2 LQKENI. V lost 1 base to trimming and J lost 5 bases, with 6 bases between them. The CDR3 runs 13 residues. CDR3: CASSPLRDNEQFF. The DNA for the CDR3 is TGTGCCAGCTCACCACTACGGGACAATGAGCAGTTCTTC.

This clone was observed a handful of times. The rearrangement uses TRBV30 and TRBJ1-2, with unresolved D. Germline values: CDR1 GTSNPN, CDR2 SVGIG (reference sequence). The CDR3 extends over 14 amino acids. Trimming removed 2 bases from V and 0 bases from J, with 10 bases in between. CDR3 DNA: TGTGCCTGGAGTTCAGGATTTTCTAACTATGGCTACACCTTC. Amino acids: CAWSSGFSNYGYTF.

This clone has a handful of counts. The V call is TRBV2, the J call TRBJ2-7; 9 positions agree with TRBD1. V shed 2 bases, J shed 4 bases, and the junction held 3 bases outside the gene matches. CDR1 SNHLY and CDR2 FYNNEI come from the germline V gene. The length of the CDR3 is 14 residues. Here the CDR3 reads CASSEHRGRYEQYF. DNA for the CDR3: TGTGCCAGCAGTGAACACAGGGGGCGGTACGAGCAGTACTTC.

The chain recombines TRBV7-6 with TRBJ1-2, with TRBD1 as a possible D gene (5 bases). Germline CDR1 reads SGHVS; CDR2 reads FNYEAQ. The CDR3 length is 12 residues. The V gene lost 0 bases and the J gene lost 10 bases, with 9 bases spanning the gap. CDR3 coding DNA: TGTGCCAGCAGCTTAGCGTTAGGGGACTACACCTTC. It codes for CASSLALGDYTF.

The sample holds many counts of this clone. CDR3 coding DNA: TGTGCCAGCAGTGAAGGGACAGGGGGCCGAAACACCATATATTTT. Protein sequence: CASSEGTGGRNTIYF. The chain links TRBV25-1 to TRBJ1-3; 12 positions agree with TRBD1. The CDR3 has 15 residues. The ends lost 2 bases at V and 5 bases at J; junction bases unmatched: 1. Germline assignment: CDR1 MGHDK and CDR2 SYGVNS.

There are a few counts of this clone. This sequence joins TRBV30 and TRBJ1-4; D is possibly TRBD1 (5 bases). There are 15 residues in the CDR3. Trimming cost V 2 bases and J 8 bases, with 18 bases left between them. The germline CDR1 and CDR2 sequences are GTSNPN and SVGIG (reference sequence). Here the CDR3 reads CAWSYRGRVGEKLFF. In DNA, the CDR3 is TGTGCCTGGAGTTATAGGGGCAGGGTAGGGGAAAAACTGTTTTTT.